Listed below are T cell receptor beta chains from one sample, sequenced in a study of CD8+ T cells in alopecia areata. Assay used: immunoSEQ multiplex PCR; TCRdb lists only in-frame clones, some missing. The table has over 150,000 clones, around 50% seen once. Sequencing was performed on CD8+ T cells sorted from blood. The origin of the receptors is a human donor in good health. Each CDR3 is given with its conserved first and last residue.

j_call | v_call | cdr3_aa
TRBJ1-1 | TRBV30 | CAWSGSSPEAFF
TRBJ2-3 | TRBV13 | CASSFGWDTQYF
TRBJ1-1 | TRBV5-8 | CASSFRRPAFF
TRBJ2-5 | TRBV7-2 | CASSLTPGETQYF
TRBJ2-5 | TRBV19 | CASSARTVRETQYF
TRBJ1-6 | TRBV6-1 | CASSGGTAPNSPLHF
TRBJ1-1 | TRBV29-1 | CSVDGDPSSTEAFF
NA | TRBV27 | CASSRLAGSSYEQYF
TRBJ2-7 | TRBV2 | CASRQRGGLNEQYF
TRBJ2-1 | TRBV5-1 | CASSLDRAYNEQFF
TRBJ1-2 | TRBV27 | CASSAGTGVRNTF
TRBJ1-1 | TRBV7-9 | CASSLGQANTEAFF
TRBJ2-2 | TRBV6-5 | CASSYQLGPGELFF
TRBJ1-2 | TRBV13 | CASSTNRDRGSNYGYTF
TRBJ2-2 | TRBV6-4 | CASSAGDTGELFF
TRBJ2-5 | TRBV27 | CASRPSWDREETQYF
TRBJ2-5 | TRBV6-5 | CASKPRDSAQETQYF
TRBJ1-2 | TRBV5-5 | CASSNPDSYGGYTF